These 24 T cell receptor beta chains were sequenced from one sample in a study of blood T cell repertoires in COVID-19. Clones were sequenced by immunoSEQ multiplex PCR, and TCRdb holds only the in-frame ones, with some missing. The sample lists under 110,000 clones, 84% seen once, with about 14% in the top ten. Sequencing used peripheral blood. All receptors derive from a woman between 55 and 75 years old with acute or convalescent COVID-19.

The genes are TRBV2 and TRBJ2-2, with TRBD2 matching 10 bases. CDR1 and CDR2 (germline): SNHLY, FYNNEI. V lost 5 bases to trimming and J lost 1 base; unmatched junction nucleotides: 4. This CDR3 comprises 16 residues. The CDR3 is CASSPRTSGNTGELFF. CDR3 coding DNA: TGTGCCAGCAGTCCCCGGACTAGCGGGAACACCGGGGAGCTGTTTTTT.

The rearrangement joins TRBV4-1 to TRBJ1-1, with D possibly being TRBD1 (6 bases). CDR1 and CDR2 (germline): MGHRA, YSYEKL. V lost 6 bases and J lost 1, with 6 bases in between. There are 12 residues in the CDR3. CDR3 in amino acids: CASRQGNTEAFF. The CDR3 bases are TGCGCCAGCAGACAGGGGAACACTGAAGCTTTCTTT.

This clone was counted between two and nine times. The chain carries TRBV25-1 and TRBJ2-5; D possibly corresponds to TRBD2 (5 bases). V dropped 4 bases and J dropped 9 bases, with 15 bases sitting between them. The CDR3 spans 13 residues. Germline V gives CDR1 MGHDK, CDR2 SYGVNS. For the CDR3, the DNA is TGTGCCAGCAGTGTCCCGGGGAACTCGGCCCAGTACTTC. Its translation is CASSVPGNSAQYF.

This clone has a handful of counts. The chain joins TRBV11-2 to TRBJ2-1; D unclear. Germline V CDR1 and CDR2: SGHAT, FQNNGV. The V end was cut by 1 base, the J end by 6 bases, with 7 bases between. The CDR3 length is 13 residues. This CDR3 reads CASSLGPSNEQFF. Written as DNA, the CDR3 is TGTGCCAGCAGCTTAGGGCCTAGCAATGAGCAGTTCTTC. Drawing the rest from reference TRBV11-2 and TRBJ2-1, the complete variable domain is EAGVAQSPRYKIIEKRQSVAFWCNPISGHATLYWYQQILGQGPKLLIQFQNNGVVDDSQLPKDRFSAERLKGVDSTLKIQPAKLEDSAVYLCASSLGPSNEQFFGPGTRLTVL.

This clone was counted a single time. The genes are TRBV6-5 and TRBJ1-5; 8 positions agree with TRBD1. The germline gives CDR1 MNHEY, CDR2 SVGAGI. This CDR3 has 13 amino acids. Germline trimming cut 5 bases from V and 5 bases from J; bases unmatched to any gene: 2. This chain's CDR3 is CASSPDRDQPQHF. CDR3 DNA: TGTGCCAGCAGTCCGGACAGGGATCAGCCCCAGCATTTT.

The chain is built from TRBV6-6 and TRBJ1-3; TRBD1 might be the D (6 bases). Trimming cost V 0 bases and J 7 bases, with 10 bases left between them. The CDR3 length is 14 residues. Germline V gene lookup returns CDR1 MNHNY and CDR2 SVGAGI (reference sequence). The CDR3 here is CASSYSGQGNTIYF. The CDR3 bases are TGTGCCAGCAGTTACTCGGGCCAGGGGAACACCATATATTTT.

The chain is built from TRBV19 and TRBJ2-5; 12 positions agree with TRBD1. The CDR3 extends over 15 amino acids. The V gene end was trimmed by 8 bases and the J gene end by 6 bases; junction bases not matched to a gene: 10. Germline V CDR1 and CDR2: LNHDA, SQIVND (reference sequence). As DNA, the CDR3 is TGTGCCAGTTCCCCACCGGGACAGGGGGCAAAGACCCAGTACTTC. Its translation: CASSPPGQGAKTQYF.

The rearrangement uses TRBV19 and TRBJ1-1; TRBD1 matches at 10 bases. The CDR3 consists of 14 residues. The V and J ends lost 5 bases and 2 bases, in that order; junction bases with no gene match: 2. Per the germline V gene, CDR1 is LNHDA and CDR2 is SQIVND (reference sequence). This CDR3 reads CASSGDRGNTEAFF. The CDR3 DNA is TGTGCCAGTAGTGGGGACAGGGGTAACACTGAAGCTTTCTTT.

V gene TRBV6-2 or TRBV6-3 combines with J gene TRBJ2-1; the match to TRBD2 covers 11 bases. Germline V gene lookup returns CDR1 MNHEY and CDR2 SVGEGT. CDR3 length: 17 amino acids. The V segment lost 5 bases and the J segment 0 bases; nucleotides outside the gene matches: 6. The DNA for the CDR3 is TGTGCCAGCAGTGCTAGCGGGGGGCGACGCTCCTACAATGAGCAGTTCTTC. This encodes CASSASGGRRSYNEQFF.

J is TRBJ2-7 and V is TRBV15, with 10 bases matching TRBD2. V was pared by 5 bases and J by 7 bases, with 8 bases of the junction left unmatched. The germline V gene has CDR1 LNHNV and CDR2 YYDKDF (reference sequence). The CDR3 is 14 residues long. The DNA for the CDR3 is TGTGCCACCAGCCGGAGCGGGGGGGCCGGGGAGCAGTACTTC. Translated, it gives CATSRSGGAGEQYF.

A single count supports this clone. The chain employs TRBV2 and TRBJ1-4, with no clear D. V gave up 5 bases and J gave up 8 bases, with 12 bases separating them. The CDR3 is 13 residues long. Germline CDR1 is SNHLY and CDR2 is FYNNEI. The chain's CDR3 is CASSPGIQEKLFF. The DNA of the CDR3 is TGTGCCAGCAGTCCGGGGATTCAAGAAAAACTGTTTTTT.

This chain joins TRBV7-9 and TRBJ2-1; D gene unclear. Germline CDR1 is SEHNR and CDR2 is FQNEAQ (reference sequence). V gave up 1 base and J gave up 8 bases, with 15 bases separating them. CDR3 length equals 15 residues. The CDR3 DNA reads as TGTGCCAGCAGCTTAGGCGGCCGGAATGAGGATGAGCAGTTCTTC. This sequence encodes CASSLGGRNEDEQFF.

This sequence joins TRBV3-1 (or the pseudogene TRBV3-2) and TRBJ2-7; the D gene is possibly TRBD1 (6 bases). The CDR3 has 16 amino acids. Germline CDR1 is LGHDT and CDR2 is YNNKEL (reference sequence). Trimming took 0 bases from V and 1 from J, leaving 13 bases between them. CDR3 sequence reads: CASSQDMGAPSYEQYF. The DNA for the CDR3 is TGTGCCAGCAGCCAAGATATGGGGGCGCCATCCTACGAGCAGTACTTC.

The rearrangement links TRBV4-1 to TRBJ1-6; the match to TRBD1 covers 7 bases. Germline V CDR1 and CDR2: MGHRA, YSYEKL. Trimming removed 1 base from V and 9 bases from J; junction bases left unmatched: 12. This CDR3 is 17 amino acids long. CDR3 sequence: CASSQVSQGPGGSPLHF. In nucleotides, the CDR3 is TGCGCCAGCAGCCAAGTCTCTCAGGGGCCAGGGGGTTCACCCCTCCACTTT.

The chain couples TRBV5-1 to TRBJ1-4, with 10 bases aligning to TRBD1. V was clipped by 4 bases and J by 4 bases; unmatched bases: 7. Germline loops: CDR1 SGHRS, CDR2 YFSETQ. The CDR3 totals 16 residues. The CDR3, as DNA: TGCGCCAGCAGCCTGGGACAGGGGAGAATTAATGAAAAACTGTTTTTT. It encodes CASSLGQGRINEKLFF.

This chain uses TRBV19 with TRBJ1-2; TRBD1 matches at 10 bases. V was clipped by 8 bases and J by 0 bases; unmatched bases: 9. CDR1 is LNHDA, CDR2 SQIVND, per germline (reference sequence). The length of the CDR3 is 16 residues. The CDR3 spells CASGGQGRDTNYGYTF. CDR3 sequence (DNA): TGTGCCAGTGGGGGACAGGGGAGAGATACTAACTATGGCTACACCTTC.

The rearrangement uses TRBV28 and TRBJ1-3; TRBD1 matches at 9 bases. With 8 bases clipped from V and 0 bases from J, the junction kept 5 bases outside the gene matches. The CDR3 has 15 residues. CDR1 and CDR2 from the germline V gene are MDHEN and SYDVKM. The CDR3 region is CASGTGTNSGNTIYF. The CDR3 nucleotides read TGTGCCAGCGGGACAGGGACTAACTCTGGAAACACCATATATTTT.

The CDR3 reads CASSQEPGQGAAKQFF. CDR3 nucleotide sequence: TGTGCCAGCAGCCAAGAGCCGGGACAGGGGGCGGCGAAGCAGTTCTTC. The gene calls are TRBV14 and TRBJ2-1; 12 nucleotides line up with TRBD1. The germline CDR1 and CDR2 sequences are SGHDN and FVKESK. This CDR3 comprises 16 residues. V lost 0 bases, J lost 11 bases, and 8 bases stayed unmatched.

This rearrangement joins TRBV6-1 to TRBJ1-3; unclear D gene. Trimming stripped 2 bases from V and 4 bases from J, with 6 bases between. The germline CDR1 and CDR2 sequences are MNHNS and SASEGT. The CDR3 sequence is 13 residues long. The CDR3 DNA reads TGTGCCAGCAGTGAAATTCGGGGAAACACCATATATTTT. Residues: CASSEIRGNTIYF.

V is TRBV6-6 and J is TRBJ2-7; 10 bases fit TRBD2. Germline-derived CDR1 and CDR2 are MNHNY and SVGAGI (reference sequence). The CDR3 runs to 15 residues. The trim removed 6 bases at V and 4 bases at J, leaving 9 bases unmatched. The CDR3 sequence: CASRLLAGASYEQYF. CDR3 coding DNA: TGTGCCAGCAGACTCCTAGCGGGAGCCTCGTACGAGCAGTACTTC.

The V call is TRBV10-3, the J call TRBJ1-2; 10 nucleotides agree with TRBD1. CDR1 and CDR2 from the germline V gene are ENHRY and SYGVKD. CDR3 length: 13 residues. Trimming at V came to 11 bases and at J to 8 bases, leaving 11 bases not matched to a gene. The CDR3 here is CAVSVDRGLGYTF. CDR3 nucleotide sequence: TGTGCCGTCTCCGTCGACAGGGGGCTCGGCTACACCTTC.

The V and J genes are TRBV7-2 and TRBJ2-5; no firm D call. Germline lookup yields CDR1 SGHTA and CDR2 FQGNSA. Trimming removed 1 base at V and 4 bases at J, with 13 bases between. This CDR3 comprises 15 residues. CDR3 bases: TGTGCCAGCAGCTTAGAAGTACGGTTTGGAGAGACCCAGTACTTC. Protein: CASSLEVRFGETQYF.

This clone was recorded once. The chain combines TRBV25-1 with TRBJ2-4; a weak D match, TRBD1 (6 bases). Germline CDR1 and CDR2: MGHDK and SYGVNS. V was trimmed by 2 bases and J by 6 bases, leaving 8 bases between them. This CDR3 has 13 residues. This chain's CDR3 is CASSEQGLNIQYF. CDR3 nucleotides: TGTGCCAGCAGTGAACAGGGGCTAAACATTCAGTACTTC.

This clone was found once. This chain links TRBV10-3 with TRBJ2-5; TRBD2 matches at 8 bases. In germline, CDR1 is ENHRY, CDR2 SYGVKD. Losses at the gene ends were 3 bases for V and 4 bases for J; bases not matched to a gene: 4. The CDR3 sequence is 14 residues long. The CDR3 coding sequence is TGTGCCATCAGTGATAAACGGGAGGGAGAGACCCAGTACTTC. Its translation: CAISDKREGETQYF.